The 12 T cell receptor beta chains below all came from one sample that was sequenced in a study of T cells in Graves' hyperthyroidism and ophthalmopathy. Amplified TCR beta CDR3 regions came from RNA transcripts. During a first-round RT-PCR of the TCR CDR3, the HTBI primer set was used. TCRdb passed the multiplex PCR reads through MiXCR, listing each CDR3 protein once. The sample carries about 350,000 distinct CDR3 sequences, about 15% recorded once. Specimen: blood. The receptors were sampled from a woman between 25 and 40 years old with Graves' hyperthyroidism.

The rearrangement links TRBV27 to TRBJ2-2, with no clear D. V lost 5 bases and J lost 1, with 14 bases in between. The CDR3 loop spans 16 amino acids. In germline, CDR1 is MNHEY, CDR2 SMNVEV (reference sequence). CDR3 protein: CASSPTPSLNTGELFF. DNA of the CDR3: TGTGCCAGCAGTCCTACCCCCTCCTTGAACACCGGGGAGCTGTTTTTT.

There are many counts of this clonotype. This chain connects TRBV29-1 to TRBJ1-1, with unresolved D. Per germline, CDR1 SQVTM and CDR2 ANQGSEA. The CDR3 sequence is 12 residues long. Trimming took 4 bases from V and 4 from J, leaving 10 bases between them. The CDR3 sequence is CSVARLATEAFF. The CDR3 DNA follows: TGCAGCGTTGCCAGGTTGGCCACTGAAGCTTTCTTT.

This clonotype came up many times. This sequence joins TRBV28 and TRBJ2-2; 12 nucleotides align to TRBD2. With V trimmed by 3 bases and J by 5 bases, 10 bases remained unmatched. Germline-derived CDR1 and CDR2 are MDHEN and SYDVKM. There are 18 residues in the CDR3. The CDR3: CASSFVLAGGSWTGELFF. CDR3 DNA sequence: TGTGCCAGCAGTTTTGTCCTAGCGGGAGGGAGTTGGACCGGGGAGCTGTTTTTT. Filled out from reference TRBV28 and TRBJ2-2, the complete variable domain reads DVKVTQSSRYLVKRTGEKVFLECVQDMDHENMFWYRQDPGLGLRLIYFSYDVKMKEKGDIPEGYSVSREKKERFSLILESASTNQTSMYLCASSFVLAGGSWTGELFFGEGSRLTVL.

The chain is built from TRBV3-1 and TRBJ2-7; 10 nucleotides agree with TRBD1. Germline values: CDR1 LGHDT, CDR2 YNNKEL (reference sequence). This CDR3 has 15 amino acids. The trim removed 1 base at V and 6 bases at J, leaving 6 bases unmatched. Here the CDR3 reads CASSQAWTGGGEQYF. The CDR3 DNA sequence: TGTGCCAGCAGCCAAGCTTGGACAGGGGGGGGCGAGCAGTACTTC.

This clonotype was counted ten times or more. The chain couples TRBV10-3 to TRBJ1-2; D perhaps matches TRBD1 (5 bases). The germline V gene has CDR1 ENHRY and CDR2 SYGVKD. The V end was cut by 2 bases, the J end by 2 bases, with 6 bases between. The CDR3 is 13 amino acids. CDR3 in amino acids: CAISEGGNYGYTF. DNA of the CDR3: TGTGCCATCAGTGAGGGGGGGAACTATGGCTACACCTTC.

The chain employs TRBV28 and TRBJ2-7; D is undetermined. V was clipped by 4 bases and J by 2 bases, with 9 bases between them. Germline CDR1 is MDHEN and CDR2 is SYDVKM. This CDR3 is built from 13 residues. The CDR3 here is CASSSARAYEQYF. In DNA, the CDR3 is TGTGCCAGCAGTTCCGCCCGGGCCTACGAGCAGTACTTC. Filled out from reference TRBV28 and TRBJ2-7, the complete variable domain reads DVKVTQSSRYLVKRTGEKVFLECVQDMDHENMFWYRQDPGLGLRLIYFSYDVKMKEKGDIPEGYSVSREKKERFSLILESASTNQTSMYLCASSSARAYEQYFGPGTRLTVT.

The chain links TRBV20-1 to TRBJ1-6; D is undetermined. Trimming pared 7 bases from V and 0 bases from J, leaving 13 bases between. From germline, CDR1 is DFQATT and CDR2 SNEGSKA (reference sequence). The CDR3 is 15 residues long. CDR3 region: CSVGSAGSYNSPLHF. In DNA form, the CDR3 reads TGCAGTGTGGGGTCCGCCGGCTCCTATAATTCACCCCTCCACTTT.

V gene TRBV28 combines with J gene TRBJ1-1; D perhaps matches TRBD1 (5 bases). Trimming removed 7 bases at V and 8 bases at J, with 17 bases between. This CDR3 has 13 residues. Germline assignment: CDR1 MDHEN and CDR2 SYDVKM. This CDR3 reads CASNNFQGPEAFF. In DNA form, the CDR3 reads TGTGCCAGCAACAACTTTCAGGGTCCCGAAGCTTTCTTT.

In this sample, this clonotype turned up many times. V and J are TRBV2 and TRBJ2-1; 10 bases align to TRBD2. Germline values: CDR1 SNHLY, CDR2 FYNNEI. J lost 7 bases, V lost 7 bases, and 13 bases had no gene match. The length of the CDR3 is 16 residues. The CDR3 DNA reads as TGTGCCAGCACCCTACCGGGACTAGCGAACGTTAATGAGCAGTTCTTC. The encoded protein is CASTLPGLANVNEQFF.

This clonotype was recorded a few times. CDR3 in amino acids: CASSLSGGGPSHEQFF. DNA of the CDR3: TGCGCCAGCAGCTTGAGTGGAGGCGGGCCGAGCCATGAGCAGTTCTTC. This chain uses TRBV5-1 with TRBJ2-1; maybe TRBD2 (5 bases). The V gene lost 1 base and the J gene lost 8 bases, with 19 bases spanning the gap. The CDR3 extends over 16 amino acids. Germline V gives CDR1 SGHRS, CDR2 YFSETQ.

This chain connects TRBV9 to TRBJ1-6; D might be TRBD1 (5 bases). Per the germline V gene, CDR1 is SGDLS and CDR2 is YYNGEE. This CDR3 region has 13 residues. Trimming cost V 7 bases and J 8 bases, with 13 bases left between them. In nucleotides, the CDR3 is TGTGCCAGCGCATCAGGGATCCATTCACCCCTCCACTTT. Protein: CASASGIHSPLHF.

This clonotype was seen many times. The rearrangement links TRBV20-1 to TRBJ1-4; D might be TRBD1 (5 bases). CDR1 DFQATT and CDR2 SNEGSKA come from the germline V gene (reference sequence). The CDR3 totals 14 residues. Trimming left V 5 bases short and J 0 bases short, with 10 bases between. The CDR3 here is CSAGDGATNEKLFF. CDR3 coding DNA: TGCAGTGCTGGGGACGGTGCAACTAATGAAAAACTGTTTTTT.